This passage covers 8 T cell receptor beta chains from one sample sequenced in a study of OX40 agonist ivuxolimab in advanced cancers. The protocol was immunoSEQ multiplex PCR, while the TCRdb copy is restricted to in-frame clones and leaves out a portion. The table lists around 65,000 clones, 90% of them singletons. The sample here was CD4+ or CD8+ T cells sorted from blood, taken in a trial of the OX40 agonist ivuxolimab. The receptors come from an adult with an advanced solid tumor such as melanoma, head and neck, liver or kidney cancer.

This clone has just one count. The chain uses TRBV5-1 and TRBJ2-3; D tentatively reads TRBD1 or TRBD2 (5 bases each). Per germline, CDR1 SGHRS and CDR2 YFSETQ. This CDR3 has 14 amino acids. V was cut by 0 bases and J by 4 bases, with 9 bases left in between. The CDR3 DNA reads as TGCGCCAGCAGCTTGGAGGGACGCGCAGATACGCAGTATTTT. This codes for CASSLEGRADTQYF.

This clone came up a few times. This chain links TRBV5-8 with TRBJ1-3; D unclear. This CDR3 is built from 15 residues. Germline CDR1 reads SGHTS; CDR2 reads YDEGEE. Trimming took 2 bases from V and 0 from J, leaving 9 bases between them. CDR3 sequence (DNA): TGTGCCAGCAGCTTCGGACGGCTCTCTGGAAACACCATATATTTT. Encoded protein: CASSFGRLSGNTIYF.

V and J are TRBV9 and TRBJ2-3, with 7 nucleotides matching TRBD2. This CDR3 has 16 residues. Trimming cost V 4 bases and J 0 bases; bases outside gene matches: 8. The V gene's germline CDR1 is SGDLS and CDR2 YYNGEE. The CDR3 spells CASSYQREASTDTQYF. CDR3 DNA: TGTGCCAGCAGCTATCAGCGGGAAGCGAGCACAGATACGCAGTATTTT.

The gene calls are TRBV19 and TRBJ1-4; maybe TRBD1 (6 bases). Germline V gene lookup returns CDR1 LNHDA and CDR2 SQIVND (reference sequence). The CDR3 runs 14 residues. The V and J ends lost 7 bases and 6 bases respectively, with 15 bases between them. The CDR3 loop reads CASIQTGVDEKLFF. DNA of the CDR3: TGTGCCAGTATCCAGACAGGAGTGGATGAAAAACTGTTTTTT.

The CDR3 spells CASRTGTGGQTQYF. The CDR3 DNA reads TGTGCCAGTAGAACCGGGACAGGGGGACAGACCCAGTACTTC. V is TRBV19 and J is TRBJ2-5; 11 positions agree with TRBD1. This CDR3 is built from 14 residues. CDR1 and CDR2 from the germline V gene are LNHDA and SQIVND (reference sequence). J was trimmed by 6 bases and V by 6 bases; bases with no gene match: 6.

V gene TRBV6-6 combines with J gene TRBJ2-7; 10 bases match TRBD2. V trimming: 6 bases; J trimming: 7 bases; junction bases outside the gene matches: 6. Germline values: CDR1 MNHNY, CDR2 SVGAGI (reference sequence). The CDR3 is 13 amino acids. This CDR3 reads CASRSGRGLEQYF. DNA for the CDR3: TGTGCCAGCAGAAGCGGGAGGGGCCTGGAGCAGTACTTC.

J is TRBJ1-1 and V is TRBV29-1; no reliable D call. Germline CDR1 is SQVTM and CDR2 is ANQGSEA. The CDR3 contains 14 residues. V shed 0 bases and J shed 1 base, with 9 bases lying between them. The CDR3 DNA reads as TGCAGCGTTGAAGATTTAAGAGGGAACACTGAAGCTTTCTTT. Protein product: CSVEDLRGNTEAFF.

This rearrangement joins TRBV7-2 to TRBJ1-2; the D is unclear. Trimming removed 1 base at V and 8 bases at J, with 20 bases between. CDR3 length: 16 amino acids. Germline CDR1 SGHTA, CDR2 FQGNSA. In DNA, the CDR3 is TGTGCCAGCAGCTTAGGTGGTATGGGCGGGGTCGTGGGCTACACCTTC. This encodes CASSLGGMGGVVGYTF.